This T cell receptor (beta chain) was observed in a study of shared clonotypes between healthy human individuals. Study at large: Three plates each covered CD4 naive and memory; CD8 naive two, CD8 memory one.

Naivety among CD8 cells was defined by CD45RO negativity and positive CCR7 selection, thereby excluding terminally differentiated effector memory CD45RA+ cells. Participating donors were healthy, HIV-negative adults free of recent acute infections or vaccinations. Looked up from germline, CDR1 is MNHNS and CDR2 is SASEGT. There are 15 residues in the CDR3. The germline V and J ends were trimmed by 2 bases and 3 bases, with 11 bases remaining between them. In the authors' methods: ImmunoSEQ output held junction-only sequences without quality scores, so filtering differed. The repertoire was sequenced with immunoSEQ multiplex PCR; TCRdb's copy has only in-frame clones and lacks some. V, J and clone size are those of that table, while D and trimming were read from the DNA. Counted here are about 2.2 million clones, around 95% occurring once; the ten biggest clones make up about 1.6%. As to this clone: Its antigen is not identified.

Notes on the study in general: Naive subsets usually exceeded memory subsets in estimated richness.

The source is a man aged 18 to 29 in good health. Some clones in this sample may be carry-over from other donors' samples. The sample consisted of naive CD8+ T cells from PBMCs. This rearrangement joins TRBV6-1 to TRBJ1-5, with TRBD1 as a possible D gene (6 bases). CDR3 coding DNA: TGTGCCAGCAGTGAATATGGACAGACCAATCAGCCCCAGCATTTT. Protein sequence: CASSEYGQTNQPQHF.